This paragraph covers one T cell receptor beta chain sequence. Antigen unknown. As to treatment: some 19 received Ad26.COV2.S at low or high dose, single or two shots; about 5 received placebo; per-sample allocation not given. Sampling was performed 63 days after the first vaccine or placebo injection. The entry originates in a study of Ad26.COV2.S vaccination and SARS-CoV-2 variants. Study-wide background: Ad26.COV2.S arm of COV1001 included the donor. Study results and limitations: Higher spike-specific TCR breadth was found in vaccine recipients than in placebo recipients. Across vaccine and placebo recipients, the breadth of non-spike TCRs was similar. Substantial response breadth was reportedly seen for spike-specific CD8+ and CD4+ T cells after vaccination.

The repertoire was sequenced with immunoSEQ multiplex PCR; TCRdb's copy has only in-frame clones and lacks some. The sample lists around 340,000 clones; around 89% were seen once. The germline V gene has CDR1 SGHNT and CDR2 YYREEE (reference sequence). The CDR3 loop spans 13 amino acids. The V gene lost 0 bases and the J gene lost 3 bases, with 6 bases spanning the gap. Sample: peripheral blood, taken in a trial of Ad26.COV2.S vaccine versus placebo. The chain is built from TRBV5-4 and TRBJ1-2; D uncertain. This TCR was sampled from a person between 18 and 65 years old who received the Ad26.COV2.S COVID-19 vaccine or a placebo. CDR3 in amino acids: CASSLESYYGYTF. The CDR3, as DNA: TGTGCCAGCAGCTTGGAGTCTTACTATGGCTACACCTTC.